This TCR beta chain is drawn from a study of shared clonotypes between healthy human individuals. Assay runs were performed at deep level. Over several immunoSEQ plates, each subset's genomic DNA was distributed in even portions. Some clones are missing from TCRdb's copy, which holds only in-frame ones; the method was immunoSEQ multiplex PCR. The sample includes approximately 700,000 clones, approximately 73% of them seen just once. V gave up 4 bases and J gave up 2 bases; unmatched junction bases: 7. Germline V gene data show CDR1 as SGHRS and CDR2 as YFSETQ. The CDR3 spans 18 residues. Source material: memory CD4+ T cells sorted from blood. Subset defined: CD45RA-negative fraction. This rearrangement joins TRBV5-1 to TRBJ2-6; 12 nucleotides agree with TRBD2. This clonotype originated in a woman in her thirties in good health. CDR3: CASSILAGGPAGANVLTF. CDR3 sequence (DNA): TGCGCCAGCAGCATTCTAGCGGGAGGGCCTGCTGGGGCCAACGTCCTGACTTTC.